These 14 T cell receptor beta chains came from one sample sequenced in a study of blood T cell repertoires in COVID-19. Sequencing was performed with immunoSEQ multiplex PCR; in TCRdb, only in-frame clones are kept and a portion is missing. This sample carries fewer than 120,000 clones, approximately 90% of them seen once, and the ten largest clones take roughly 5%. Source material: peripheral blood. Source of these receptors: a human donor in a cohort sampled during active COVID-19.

This CDR3 is CASNTQATGGYTF. Written as DNA, the CDR3 is TGTGCCAGCAACACCCAGGCCACCGGTGGCTACACCTTC. V is TRBV12-3 or TRBV12-4 and J is TRBJ1-2, with D unresolved. The ends were cut back, 7 bases at V and 7 bases at J, with 16 bases in the middle. The CDR3 is 13 amino acids.

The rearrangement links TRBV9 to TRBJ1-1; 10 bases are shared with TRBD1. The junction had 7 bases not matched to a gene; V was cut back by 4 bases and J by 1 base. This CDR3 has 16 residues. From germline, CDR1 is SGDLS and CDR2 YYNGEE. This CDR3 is CASSPRTGGTNTEAFF. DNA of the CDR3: TGTGCCAGCAGCCCAAGGACAGGGGGGACGAACACTGAAGCTTTCTTT.

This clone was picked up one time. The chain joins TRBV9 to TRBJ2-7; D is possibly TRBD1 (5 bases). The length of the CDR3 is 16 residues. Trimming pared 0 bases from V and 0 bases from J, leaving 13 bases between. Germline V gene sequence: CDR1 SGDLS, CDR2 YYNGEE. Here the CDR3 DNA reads TGTGCCAGCAGCGTAGGGGGCGGCGGATCCTCCTACGAGCAGTACTTC. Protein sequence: CASSVGGGGSSYEQYF.

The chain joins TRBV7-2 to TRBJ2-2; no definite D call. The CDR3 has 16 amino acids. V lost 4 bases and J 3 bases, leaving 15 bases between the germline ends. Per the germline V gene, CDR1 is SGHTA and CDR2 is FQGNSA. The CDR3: CASSSNRRDYTGELFF. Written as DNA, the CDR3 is TGTGCCAGCAGCTCCAACCGGAGAGATTACACCGGGGAGCTGTTTTTT.

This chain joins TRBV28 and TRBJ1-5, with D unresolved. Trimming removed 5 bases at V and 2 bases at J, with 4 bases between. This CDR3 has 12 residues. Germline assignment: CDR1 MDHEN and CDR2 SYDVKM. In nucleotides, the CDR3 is TGTGCCAGCAGTCTAGGCAATCAGCCCCAGCATTTT. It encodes CASSLGNQPQHF.

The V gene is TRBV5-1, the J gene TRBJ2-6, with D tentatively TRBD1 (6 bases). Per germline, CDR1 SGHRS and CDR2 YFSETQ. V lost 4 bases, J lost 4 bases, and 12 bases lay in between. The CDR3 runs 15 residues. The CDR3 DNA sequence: TGCGCCAGCAGCGTCACAGGGACCGGGGCCAACGTCCTGACTTTC. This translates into CASSVTGTGANVLTF.

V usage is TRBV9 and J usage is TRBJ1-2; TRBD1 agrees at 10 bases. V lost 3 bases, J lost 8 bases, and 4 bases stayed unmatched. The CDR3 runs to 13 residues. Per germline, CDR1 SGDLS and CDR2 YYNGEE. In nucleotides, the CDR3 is TGTGCCAGCAGCGAGGGACAGGGGAGCGGCTACACCTTC. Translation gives CASSEGQGSGYTF.

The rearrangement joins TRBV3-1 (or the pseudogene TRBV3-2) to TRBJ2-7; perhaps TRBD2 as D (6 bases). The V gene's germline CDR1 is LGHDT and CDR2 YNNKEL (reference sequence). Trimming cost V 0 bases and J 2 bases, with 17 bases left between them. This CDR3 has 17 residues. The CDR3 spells CASSQDVYVGEAYEQYF. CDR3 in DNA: TGTGCCAGCAGCCAAGATGTTTACGTCGGGGAGGCCTACGAGCAGTACTTC.

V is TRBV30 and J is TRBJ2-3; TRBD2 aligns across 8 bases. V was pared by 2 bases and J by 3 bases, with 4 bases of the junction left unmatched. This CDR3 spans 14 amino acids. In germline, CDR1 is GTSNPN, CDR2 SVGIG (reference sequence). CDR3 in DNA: TGTGCCTGGAGTAGGGGACTAGAGACAGATACGCAGTATTTT. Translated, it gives CAWSRGLETDTQYF.

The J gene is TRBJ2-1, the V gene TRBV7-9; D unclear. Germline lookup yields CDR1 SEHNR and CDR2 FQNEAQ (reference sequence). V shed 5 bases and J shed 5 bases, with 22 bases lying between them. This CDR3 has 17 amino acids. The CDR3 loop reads CASSPRSMRIRDNEQFF. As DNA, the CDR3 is TGTGCCAGCAGCCCAAGGAGTATGCGTATCCGGGACAATGAGCAGTTCTTC.

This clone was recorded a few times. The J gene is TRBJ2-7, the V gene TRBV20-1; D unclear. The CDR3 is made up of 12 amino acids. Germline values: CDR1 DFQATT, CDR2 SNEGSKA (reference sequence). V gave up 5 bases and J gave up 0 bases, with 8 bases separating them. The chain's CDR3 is CSAGVYSYEQYF. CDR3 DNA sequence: TGCAGTGCTGGTGTTTACTCCTACGAGCAGTACTTC.

The CDR3 DNA reads as TGTGCCAGCAGTTGGGGACAGGCAGTCAATGAGCAGTTCTTC. Encoded protein: CASSWGQAVNEQFF. This chain joins TRBV28 and TRBJ2-1; 8 bases are a match to TRBD1. Trimming cost V 4 bases and J 6 bases; bases outside gene matches: 5. The CDR3 spans 14 residues. Germline CDR1 reads MDHEN; CDR2 reads SYDVKM. Full variable domain (remainder filled in from reference TRBV28 and TRBJ2-1): DVKVTQSSRYLVKRTGEKVFLECVQDMDHENMFWYRQDPGLGLRLIYFSYDVKMKEKGDIPEGYSVSREKKERFSLILESASTNQTSMYLCASSWGQAVNEQFFGPGTRLTVL.

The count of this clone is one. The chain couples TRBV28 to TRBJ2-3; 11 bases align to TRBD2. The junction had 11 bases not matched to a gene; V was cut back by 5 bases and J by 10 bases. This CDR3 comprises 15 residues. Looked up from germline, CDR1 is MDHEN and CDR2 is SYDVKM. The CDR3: CASSPIAGGPNSQYF. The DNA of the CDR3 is TGTGCCAGCAGTCCTATAGCGGGAGGGCCGAATTCGCAGTATTTT.

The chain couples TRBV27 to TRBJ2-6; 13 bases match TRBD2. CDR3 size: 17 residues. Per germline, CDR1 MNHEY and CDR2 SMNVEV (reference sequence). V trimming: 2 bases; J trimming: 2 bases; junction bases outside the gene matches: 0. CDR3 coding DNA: TGTGCCAGCAGTTTAGGGACTAGCGGGGCTGGGGCCAACGTCCTGACTTTC. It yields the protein CASSLGTSGAGANVLTF.